A single T cell receptor (beta chain) is shown here with its context. What it recognizes is unknown. V was trimmed by 6 bases and J by 2 bases, leaving 11 bases between them. The CDR3 spans 14 residues. The sample belongs to a study of blood T cells in healthy people across ages. Broader study findings: For the donors, CMV status was unknown and possibly confounded expanded clonotype changes. TCR beta diversity per million T cells fell roughly linearly with age.

The use of a sample-barcoded 5' primer and a J-beta primer mix characterized a second PCR of about 6 to 12 cycles. Through a template-switch adaptor with 12 random nucleotides, each cDNA molecule received a tag. Per sample, CDR3-containing paired-end reads numbered at least 2.5 million. One entry per CDR3 protein, called by TCRdb with MiXCR from the 5' RACE reads. Of some 900,000 distinct CDR3 sequences in the sample, roughly 43% were seen once. This receptor was taken from a man aged 30 to 45 in good health. The chain combines TRBV12-3 or TRBV12-4 with TRBJ1-5; perhaps TRBD1 as D (6 bases). The source material was blood. CDR3: CASSTRGGNQPQHF. CDR3 DNA sequence: TGTGCCAGCAGCACCAGGGGTGGCAATCAGCCCCAGCATTTT.